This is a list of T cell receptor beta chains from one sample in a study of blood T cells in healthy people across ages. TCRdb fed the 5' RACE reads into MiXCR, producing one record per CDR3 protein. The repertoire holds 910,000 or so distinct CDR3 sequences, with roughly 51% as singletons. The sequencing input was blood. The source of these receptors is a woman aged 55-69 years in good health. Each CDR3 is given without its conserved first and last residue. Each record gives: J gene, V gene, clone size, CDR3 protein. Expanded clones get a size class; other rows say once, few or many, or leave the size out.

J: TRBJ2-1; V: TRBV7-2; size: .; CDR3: ASSLGGRDIYNEQF
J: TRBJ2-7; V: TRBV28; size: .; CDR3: ASRTGQGADEQY
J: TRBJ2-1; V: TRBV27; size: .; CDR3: ASTDENNEQF
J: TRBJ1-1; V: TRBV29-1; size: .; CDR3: SVAKGPEAF
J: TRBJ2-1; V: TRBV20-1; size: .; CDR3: SATPLAGGPITVSYNEQF
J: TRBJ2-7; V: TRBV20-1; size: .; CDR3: SARGSGYEQY
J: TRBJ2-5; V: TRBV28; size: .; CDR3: AAGKGWREQY
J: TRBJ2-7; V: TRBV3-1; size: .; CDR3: ASSQAGGPTYEKY
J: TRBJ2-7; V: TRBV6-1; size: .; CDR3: ASSERGSSPYEQY
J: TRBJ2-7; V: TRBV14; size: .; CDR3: ASSRLQLAGTVSYEQY
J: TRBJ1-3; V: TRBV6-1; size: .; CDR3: ASQTGGLSGNTIY
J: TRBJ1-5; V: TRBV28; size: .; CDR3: ASSLLLWNQPQH
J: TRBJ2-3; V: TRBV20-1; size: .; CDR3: SARVASSPTDTQY
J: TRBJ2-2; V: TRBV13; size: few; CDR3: ASSLSPGTGELF
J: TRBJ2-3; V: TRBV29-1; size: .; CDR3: SVLSIPGHMTDTQY
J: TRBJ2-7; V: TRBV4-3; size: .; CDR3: ASSQDRAGVGYEQY
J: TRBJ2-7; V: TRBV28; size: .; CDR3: ASSIPGQGVEQY
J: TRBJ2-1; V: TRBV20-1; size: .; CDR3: SASLGVTYNEQF
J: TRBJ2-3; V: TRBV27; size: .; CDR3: ASRPRRAGFTDTQY
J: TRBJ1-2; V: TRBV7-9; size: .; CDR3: ASSSEITNYGYT
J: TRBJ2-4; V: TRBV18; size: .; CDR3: ASSPQVRFDKNIQY
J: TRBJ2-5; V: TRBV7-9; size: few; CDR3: ASSLVGRGQETQY
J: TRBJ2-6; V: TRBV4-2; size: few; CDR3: ASSGTTGANVLT
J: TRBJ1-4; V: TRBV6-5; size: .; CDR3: ASSYFMGVEKLF
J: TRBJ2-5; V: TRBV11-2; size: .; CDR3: ASSLVSGQGAETQY
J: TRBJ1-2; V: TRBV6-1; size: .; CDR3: ASIGGRFYGYT